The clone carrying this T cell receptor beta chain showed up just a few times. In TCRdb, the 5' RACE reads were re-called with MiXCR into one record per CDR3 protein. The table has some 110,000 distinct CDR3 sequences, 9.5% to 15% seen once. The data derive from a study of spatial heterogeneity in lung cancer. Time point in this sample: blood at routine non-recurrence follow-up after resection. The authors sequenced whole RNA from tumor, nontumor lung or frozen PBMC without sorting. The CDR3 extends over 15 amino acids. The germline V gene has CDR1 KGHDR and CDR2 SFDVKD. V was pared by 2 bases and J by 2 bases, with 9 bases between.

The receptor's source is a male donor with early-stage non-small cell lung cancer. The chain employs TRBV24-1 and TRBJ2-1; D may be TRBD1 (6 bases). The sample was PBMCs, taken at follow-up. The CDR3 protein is CATSDWDKTYNEQFF. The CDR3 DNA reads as TGTGCCACCAGTGATTGGGACAAAACCTACAATGAGCAGTTCTTC.